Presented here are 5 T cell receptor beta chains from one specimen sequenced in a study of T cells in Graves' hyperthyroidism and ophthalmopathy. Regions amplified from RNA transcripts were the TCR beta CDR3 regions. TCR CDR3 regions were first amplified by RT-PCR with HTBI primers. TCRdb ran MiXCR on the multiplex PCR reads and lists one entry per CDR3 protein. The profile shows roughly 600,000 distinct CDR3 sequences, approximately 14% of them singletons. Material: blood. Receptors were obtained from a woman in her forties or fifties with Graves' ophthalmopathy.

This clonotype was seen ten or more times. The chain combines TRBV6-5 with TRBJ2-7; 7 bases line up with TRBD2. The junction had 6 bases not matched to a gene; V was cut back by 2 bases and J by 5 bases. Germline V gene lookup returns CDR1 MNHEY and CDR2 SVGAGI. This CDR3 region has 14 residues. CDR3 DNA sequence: TGTGCCAGCAGTTACCTCGGGACTACCCACGAGCAGTACTTC. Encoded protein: CASSYLGTTHEQYF.

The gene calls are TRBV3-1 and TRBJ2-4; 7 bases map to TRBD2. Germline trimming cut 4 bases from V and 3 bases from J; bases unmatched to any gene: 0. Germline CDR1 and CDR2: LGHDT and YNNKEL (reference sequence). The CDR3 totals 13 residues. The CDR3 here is CASSPSGKNIQYF. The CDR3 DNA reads TGTGCCAGCAGCCCTAGCGGCAAAAACATTCAGTACTTC. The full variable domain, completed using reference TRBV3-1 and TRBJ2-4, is DTAVSQTPKYLVTQMGNDKSIKCEQNLGHDTMYWYKQDSKKFLKIMFSYNNKELIINETVPNRFSPKSPDKAHLNLHINSLELGDSAVYFCASSPSGKNIQYFGAGTRLSVL.

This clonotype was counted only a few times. This chain's CDR3 is CASSDQTGVYGYTF. In nucleotides, the CDR3 is TGTGCCAGCAGTGACCAGACAGGGGTCTATGGCTACACCTTC. The chain recombines TRBV25-1 with TRBJ1-2; 8 nucleotides agree with TRBD1. Per the germline V gene, CDR1 is MGHDK and CDR2 is SYGVNS. V lost 3 bases and J lost 4; bases outside the gene matches: 4. The CDR3 totals 14 residues.

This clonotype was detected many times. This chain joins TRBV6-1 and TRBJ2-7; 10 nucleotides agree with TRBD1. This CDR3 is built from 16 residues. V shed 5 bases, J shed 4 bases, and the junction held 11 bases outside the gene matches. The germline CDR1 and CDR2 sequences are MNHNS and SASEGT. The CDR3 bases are TGTGCCAGCAGTACCGGGGGACAGGGGTTTCTTTACGAGCAGTACTTC. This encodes CASSTGGQGFLYEQYF.

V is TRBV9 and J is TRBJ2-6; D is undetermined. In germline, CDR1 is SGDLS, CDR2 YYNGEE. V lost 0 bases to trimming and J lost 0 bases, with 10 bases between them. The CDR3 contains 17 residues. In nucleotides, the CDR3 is TGTGCCAGCAGCGTAGCTAATGTTAACTCTGGGGCCAACGTCCTGACTTTC. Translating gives CASSVANVNSGANVLTF.